The 32 T cell receptor beta chains in this list originate from one sample, sequenced in a study of response to subunit inactivated influenza vaccine. MiXCR, applied by TCRdb to the RT-PCR reads, yields one record per CDR3 protein. Here the sample spans 150,000 to 200,000 distinct CDR3 sequences, roughly 8.7% being singletons. The sequences come from non-naive T cells sorted from PBMCs, collected on the day of vaccination. The receptors shown here come from a man aged 45-65 years who received an inactivated influenza vaccine.

In its sample, this clonotype was seen a few times. This chain connects TRBV9 to TRBJ2-3, with D possibly being TRBD2 (5 bases). The CDR3 runs to 15 residues. CDR1 is SGDLS, CDR2 YYNGEE, per germline. Trimming stripped 0 bases from V and 6 bases from J, with 14 bases between. The CDR3 DNA sequence: TGTGCCAGCAGCGTAGGAACTAGGCCCGGGGATACGCAGTATTTT. Protein product: CASSVGTRPGDTQYF.

This clonotype appeared a few times. The rearrangement uses TRBV7-2 and TRBJ1-2; TRBD1 matches at 10 bases. This CDR3 is 17 amino acids long. Germline CDR1 reads SGHTA; CDR2 reads FQGNSA. Losses at the gene ends were 5 bases for V and 3 bases for J; bases not matched to a gene: 12. In nucleotides, the CDR3 is TGTGCCAGCAGCCGAAAACCACCCGGGACAGGGGACTATGGCTACACCTTC. Protein sequence: CASSRKPPGTGDYGYTF.

Points on this clonotype: A read error may be the cause here, since a much bigger clone is one base away. The chain uses TRBV5-1 and TRBJ2-5, with D hard to call. Germline CDR1 reads SGHRS; CDR2 reads YFSETQ. CDR3 length equals 13 residues. V shed 2 bases and J shed 5 bases, with 10 bases lying between them. CDR3 protein: CASSFTAQETQYF. CDR3 DNA sequence: TGCGCCAGCAGCTTCACAGCACAGGAGACCCAGTACTTC.

This CDR3 is CAISDGGGNTDTQYF. Written as DNA, the CDR3 is TGTGCCATCAGTGATGGGGGCGGCAACACAGATACGCAGTATTTT. The J gene is TRBJ2-3, the V gene TRBV10-3; TRBD1 is a possible D gene (6 bases). The CDR3 is 15 amino acids. Deletions cut 3 bases from V and 2 bases from J, with 12 bases between. Germline values: CDR1 ENHRY, CDR2 SYGVKD.

This chain uses TRBV6-1 with TRBJ2-1, with D perhaps TRBD2 (5 bases). Germline values: CDR1 MNHNS, CDR2 SASEGT. The CDR3 consists of 16 residues. The V and J ends lost 5 bases and 9 bases respectively, with 23 bases between them. The CDR3 loop reads CASSRTGMGVGSEQFF. The CDR3 DNA reads as TGTGCCAGCAGTCGGACGGGGATGGGAGTGGGCAGTGAGCAGTTCTTC.

This clonotype has a handful of counts. V usage is TRBV9 and J usage is TRBJ2-1; TRBD1 matches at 7 bases. Germline V lookup: CDR1 SGDLS, CDR2 YYNGEE. Trimming at V came to 4 bases and at J to 1 base, leaving 5 bases not matched to a gene. The CDR3 spans 15 residues. This CDR3 reads CASSRGGLSYNEQFF. The DNA of the CDR3 is TGTGCCAGCAGCCGAGGGGGCCTATCCTACAATGAGCAGTTCTTC.

This clonotype was seen more than once but under ten times. The chain uses TRBV29-1 and TRBJ2-6, with 7 bases fitting TRBD1. V lost 4 bases to trimming and J lost 9 bases; unmatched junction nucleotides: 12. CDR1 is SQVTM and CDR2 is ANQGSEA in the germline V gene. CDR3 length equals 15 residues. The CDR3, as DNA: TGCAGCGTTGCCGGGACAGCGACCTCAAACAACGTCCTGACTTTC. Translation gives CSVAGTATSNNVLTF.

The chain combines TRBV2 with TRBJ2-2; TRBD2 aligns across 7 bases. Germline loops: CDR1 SNHLY, CDR2 FYNNEI. J gave up 5 bases and V 10 bases, and 10 bases lay outside the gene matches. The CDR3 has 14 residues. The CDR3 nucleotides read TGTGCCACTGCGGGGAGGGACCGGACCGGGGAGCTGTTTTTT. This encodes CATAGRDRTGELFF.

This clonotype has a handful of counts. The chain carries TRBV14 and TRBJ1-1; 7 positions agree with TRBD1. Germline V gene lookup returns CDR1 SGHDN and CDR2 FVKESK. The length of the CDR3 is 13 residues. The trim removed 0 bases at V and 11 bases at J, leaving 6 bases unmatched. The CDR3 DNA reads as TGTGCCAGCAGCCAAGATCTAGGGGGCAGGGCTTTCTTT. This codes for CASSQDLGGRAFF.

This clonotype appeared many times. The chain joins TRBV20-1 to TRBJ2-5; 8 nucleotides align to TRBD2. V trimming: 0 bases; J trimming: 4 bases; junction bases outside the gene matches: 10. The length of the CDR3 is 16 residues. Looked up from germline, CDR1 is DFQATT and CDR2 is SNEGSKA (reference sequence). The CDR3 loop is CSARDSKAGVGETQYF. Written as DNA, the CDR3 is TGCAGTGCTAGAGACTCTAAAGCGGGGGTGGGAGAGACCCAGTACTTC.

This clonotype showed up many times. CDR3 coding DNA: TGCGCCAGCAGCCAAGTTGACGCAGACAATCAGCCCCAGCATTTT. Its translation: CASSQVDADNQPQHF. The chain combines TRBV4-1 with TRBJ1-5; D call uncertain. Germline V gene lookup returns CDR1 MGHRA and CDR2 YSYEKL. The CDR3 length is 15 residues. Trimming cost V 1 base and J 3 bases, with 10 bases left between them.

V usage is TRBV2 and J usage is TRBJ1-1; D gene unclear. Per the germline V gene, CDR1 is SNHLY and CDR2 is FYNNEI. V gave up 8 bases and J gave up 4 bases, with 14 bases separating them. This CDR3 spans 13 amino acids. CDR3 nucleotides: TGTGCCAGCTCTTTACCACTGGGCACTGAAGCTTTCTTT. This translates into CASSLPLGTEAFF.

This clonotype has a handful of counts. The J gene is TRBJ1-2, the V gene TRBV4-1, with D maybe TRBD1 (5 bases). The germline V gene encodes CDR1 MGHRA and CDR2 YSYEKL. V gave up 1 base and J gave up 4 bases, with 10 bases separating them. The CDR3 spans 14 residues. The CDR3 loop reads CASSQAPGPYGYTF. DNA for the CDR3: TGCGCCAGCAGCCAAGCTCCAGGGCCCTATGGCTACACCTTC.

This clonotype was detected a few times. The chain joins TRBV11-2 to TRBJ1-1; no definite D call. V was shortened by 5 bases and J by 1 base, with 11 bases between the two germline ends. This CDR3 has 14 residues. Germline CDR1 is SGHAT and CDR2 is FQNNGV. The CDR3 sequence is CASSTLLQNTEAFF. CDR3 coding DNA: TGTGCCAGCAGCACACTGCTCCAGAACACTGAAGCTTTCTTT. The variable domain in full, with the rest retrieved from reference TRBV11-2 and TRBJ1-1, is EAGVAQSPRYKIIEKRQSVAFWCNPISGHATLYWYQQILGQGPKLLIQFQNNGVVDDSQLPKDRFSAERLKGVDSTLKIQPAKLEDSAVYLCASSTLLQNTEAFFGQGTRLTVV.

This clonotype has more than one count but fewer than ten. The V call is TRBV28, the J call TRBJ2-1, with 10 bases lining up with TRBD2. The CDR3 contains 15 residues. V was clipped by 3 bases and J by 9 bases; unmatched bases: 8. In germline, CDR1 is MDHEN, CDR2 SYDVKM. CDR3 protein: CASSLIGAGGGEQFF. CDR3 nucleotides: TGTGCCAGCAGTTTGATTGGAGCGGGAGGGGGTGAGCAGTTCTTC.

This clonotype was recorded at least ten times. The chain has TRBV15 and TRBJ2-3; TRBD2 aligns across 9 bases. V gave up 0 bases and J gave up 6 bases; unmatched junction bases: 7. The germline CDR1 and CDR2 sequences are LNHNV and YYDKDF (reference sequence). This CDR3 is 16 amino acids long. The CDR3 coding sequence is TGTGCCACCAGCAGAGATCGGCTAGCGGGATTCGATACGCAGTATTTT. Its protein product is CATSRDRLAGFDTQYF.

This clonotype was observed a few times. The gene calls are TRBV7-9 and TRBJ2-5; D remains unclear. The germline V gene encodes CDR1 SEHNR and CDR2 FQNEAQ (reference sequence). This CDR3 region has 13 residues. V dropped 1 base and J dropped 5 bases, with 8 bases sitting between them. DNA of the CDR3: TGTGCCAGCAGCTTAGTAATGGGGGAGACCCAGTACTTC. Translation: CASSLVMGETQYF.

The sample holds many counts of this clonotype. CDR3 bases: TGTGCCAGCAGCTTAGATCAGACAGATACGCAGTATTTT. Encoded protein: CASSLDQTDTQYF. This chain links TRBV7-9 with TRBJ2-3; the D is unclear. The ends were cut back, 1 base at V and 3 bases at J, with 5 bases in the middle. The CDR3 runs to 13 residues. CDR1 is SEHNR, CDR2 FQNEAQ, per germline (reference sequence). The whole variable domain, filled in from reference TRBV7-9 and TRBJ2-3, reads DTGVSQNPRHKITKRGQNVTFRCDPISEHNRLYWYRQTLGQGPEFLTYFQNEAQLEKSRLLSDRFSAERPKGSFSTLEIQRTEQGDSAMYLCASSLDQTDTQYFGPGTRLTVL.

This clonotype showed up many times. This chain links TRBV7-9 with TRBJ2-3, with 8 bases identical to TRBD1. The CDR3 spans 13 residues. Germline V lookup: CDR1 SEHNR, CDR2 FQNEAQ (reference sequence). V dropped 5 bases and J dropped 11; count of bases not matched to a gene: 9. CDR3 sequence: CASSASETGVQYF. The CDR3 nucleotides are TGTGCCAGCAGCGCCTCGGAGACAGGGGTGCAGTATTTT. The whole variable domain, filled in from reference TRBV7-9 and TRBJ2-3, reads DTGVSQNPRHKITKRGQNVTFRCDPISEHNRLYWYRQTLGQGPEFLTYFQNEAQLEKSRLLSDRFSAERPKGSFSTLEIQRTEQGDSAMYLCASSASETGVQYFGPGTRLTVL.

There are many counts of this clonotype. V usage is TRBV3-1 and J usage is TRBJ2-5, with TRBD2 matching 10 bases. CDR3 length equals 17 residues. J lost 2 bases, V lost 1 base, and 7 bases had no gene match. Germline lookup yields CDR1 LGHDT and CDR2 YNNKEL (reference sequence). CDR3 loop: CASSQGNLAGAQETQYF. The CDR3 coding sequence is TGTGCCAGCAGCCAAGGAAACCTAGCGGGGGCTCAAGAGACCCAGTACTTC.

V is TRBV3-1 and J is TRBJ2-5, with TRBD2 matching 14 bases. The V and J ends lost 6 bases and 1 base, in that order; junction bases with no gene match: 4. Germline CDR1 is LGHDT and CDR2 is YNNKEL (reference sequence). There are 16 residues in the CDR3. The CDR3 protein is CASSRTSGGFQETQYF. For the CDR3, the DNA is TGTGCCAGCAGTCGGACTAGCGGGGGGTTCCAAGAGACCCAGTACTTC.

V is TRBV24-1 and J is TRBJ1-2; 10 bases agree with TRBD1. The germline V gene encodes CDR1 KGHDR and CDR2 SFDVKD. The CDR3 runs 17 residues. With V trimmed by 3 bases and J by 3 bases, 9 bases remained unmatched. The CDR3 here is CATSDQTLGQGYYGYTF. As DNA, the CDR3 is TGTGCCACCAGTGATCAGACGCTGGGACAGGGGTACTATGGCTACACCTTC.

At least ten counts were recorded for this clonotype. V is TRBV27 and J is TRBJ2-7; the D is unclear. The CDR3 extends over 15 amino acids. Per germline, CDR1 MNHEY and CDR2 SMNVEV (reference sequence). The V end was cut by 2 bases, the J end by 3 bases, with 14 bases between. The CDR3 protein is CASSLNRPPGYEQYF. Written as DNA, the CDR3 is TGTGCCAGCAGTTTAAATAGACCCCCAGGCTACGAGCAGTACTTC.

This clonotype was seen more than once but under ten times. The chain uses TRBV7-2 and TRBJ2-1, with TRBD1 matching over 7 bases. This CDR3 is built from 15 residues. V trimming: 1 base; J trimming: 12 bases; junction bases outside the gene matches: 12. CDR1 and CDR2 (germline): SGHTA, FQGNSA. CDR3 protein: CASSLVSGQKAPQFF. For the CDR3, the DNA is TGTGCCAGCAGCTTAGTCTCGGGACAGAAGGCCCCGCAGTTCTTC. Full variable domain (rest looked up from reference TRBV7-2 and TRBJ2-1): GAGVSQSPSNKVTEKGKDVELRCDPISGHTALYWYRQSLGQGLEFLIYFQGNSAPDKSGLPSDRFSAERTGGSVSTLTIQRTQQEDSAVYLCASSLVSGQKAPQFFGPGTRLTVL.

This clonotype was observed a single time. At one of its ends the junction is not consistent with the germline gene, which may arise from a read error. The CDR3 loop reads CASSLASRGGYTEQFF. The DNA for the CDR3 is TGTGCCAGCAGCTTAGCTTCTCGCGGGGGCTACACTGAGCAGTTCTTC. The V and J genes are TRBV7-8 and TRBJ2-1, with D maybe TRBD2 (7 bases). Germline CDR1 is SGHVS and CDR2 is FQNEAQ. The CDR3 runs 16 residues.

This clonotype was observed a handful of times. This chain connects TRBV20-1 to TRBJ2-2, with 8 positions matching TRBD1. The germline CDR1 and CDR2 sequences are DFQATT and SNEGSKA (reference sequence). Trimming cost V 5 bases and J 0 bases; bases outside gene matches: 5. This CDR3 comprises 15 residues. The CDR3 nucleotides read TGCAGTGCTGACAGGACAGGGACGAACACCGGGGAGCTGTTTTTT. Its translation is CSADRTGTNTGELFF.

This clonotype was found a few times. This chain uses TRBV14 with TRBJ2-1, with TRBD2 matching over 9 bases. Losses at the gene ends were 3 bases for V and 8 bases for J; bases not matched to a gene: 11. The V gene's germline CDR1 is SGHDN and CDR2 FVKESK. The CDR3 has 16 residues. CDR3 protein: CASSQLAGALGHEQFF. CDR3 sequence (DNA): TGTGCCAGCAGCCAGTTAGCGGGAGCCCTTGGACATGAGCAGTTCTTC.

This clonotype was found a few times. The chain employs TRBV20-1 and TRBJ2-5; the D gene could be TRBD1 or TRBD2 (5 bases each). Trimming removed 3 bases at V and 1 base at J, with 15 bases between. This CDR3 contains 15 residues. CDR1 and CDR2 (germline): DFQATT, SNEGSKA (reference sequence). Written as DNA, the CDR3 is TGCAGTGCTAGGAGGCGCAGGGACCCCCAAGAGACCCAGTACTTC. Translated: CSARRRRDPQETQYF.

This clonotype was observed many times. J is TRBJ2-2 and V is TRBV5-1; 7 positions match TRBD1. The trim removed 3 bases at V and 8 bases at J, leaving 10 bases unmatched. CDR3 size: 15 residues. Germline V gene lookup returns CDR1 SGHRS and CDR2 YFSETQ. The CDR3 is CASSSSGTAKGELFF. Written as DNA, the CDR3 is TGCGCCAGCAGCTCTTCCGGGACAGCGAAAGGGGAGCTGTTTTTT.

This chain uses TRBV9 with TRBJ2-1; 10 bases agree with TRBD1. Per the germline V gene, CDR1 is SGDLS and CDR2 is YYNGEE. The ends lost 8 bases at V and 6 bases at J; junction bases unmatched: 11. The CDR3 sequence is 15 residues long. CDR3 sequence: CASSQRDRGFNEQFF. As DNA, the CDR3 is TGTGCCAGTAGTCAACGGGACAGGGGCTTCAATGAGCAGTTCTTC.

This clonotype turned up a few times. The V gene is TRBV4-3, the J gene TRBJ1-4, with a weak D call TRBD1 (5 bases). Trimming removed 1 base from V and 1 base from J, with 10 bases in between. In germline, CDR1 is LGHNA, CDR2 YSLEER. There are 16 residues in the CDR3. CDR3 bases: TGCGCCAGCAGCCAAGCAAGGGGTGGAACTAATGAAAAACTGTTTTTT. The encoded protein is CASSQARGGTNEKLFF.

This clonotype has a handful of counts. The V and J genes are TRBV3-1 and TRBJ2-5; the D is unclear. V was clipped by 1 base and J by 2 bases, with 11 bases between them. The CDR3 has 15 amino acids. Germline V lookup: CDR1 LGHDT, CDR2 YNNKEL (reference sequence). The CDR3: CASSQATTKQETQYF. CDR3 nucleotide sequence: TGTGCCAGCAGCCAAGCCACTACCAAGCAAGAGACCCAGTACTTC.